These 21 T cell receptor beta chains were sequenced from one sample in a study of blood T cells in healthy people across ages. Alongside a J-beta primer mix, a sample-barcoded 5' primer served in a second PCR lasting about 7 to 11 cycles. TCRdb re-called the 5' RACE reads with MiXCR, one entry per CDR3 protein. In the table there are under 1,000,000 distinct CDR3 sequences, 35% to 60% of which are singletons. The sequenced material came from blood. The receptors come from a man aged 80 or over in good health.

The CDR3 protein is CASSFWRGTSGFPSGANVLTF. The CDR3 coding sequence is TGTGCCAGCAGTTTTTGGAGGGGGACTAGCGGGTTTCCTTCTGGGGCCAACGTCCTGACTTTC. This chain joins TRBV27 and TRBJ2-6, with TRBD2 matching over 12 bases. The CDR3 has 21 amino acids. Germline loops: CDR1 MNHEY, CDR2 SMNVEV (reference sequence). V shed 3 bases and J 1 base; nucleotides not matched to a gene: 13.

The V call is TRBV7-2, the J call TRBJ2-1; 12 nucleotides agree with TRBD1. This CDR3 spans 15 amino acids. Germline-derived CDR1 and CDR2 are SGHTA and FQGNSA. V lost 5 bases and J lost 8; bases outside the gene matches: 7. In DNA form, the CDR3 reads TGTGCCAGCAGCCGGGACAGGGGGCTATTCGATGAGCAGTTCTTC. Its translation: CASSRDRGLFDEQFF. The full variable domain, with the rest looked up from reference TRBV7-2 and TRBJ2-1, is GAGVSQSPSNKVTEKGKDVELRCDPISGHTALYWYRQSLGQGLEFLIYFQGNSAPDKSGLPSDRFSAERTGGSVSTLTIQRTQQEDSAVYLCASSRDRGLFDEQFFGPGTRLTVL.

The chain uses TRBV7-2 and TRBJ2-1; D not resolved. V lost 2 bases, J lost 5 bases, and 13 bases lay in between. The CDR3 is 15 residues long. The germline V gene encodes CDR1 SGHTA and CDR2 FQGNSA. The CDR3 coding sequence is TGTGCCAGCAGCTTATTAGGGTTGGGTGACAATGAGCAGTTCTTC. Amino acid sequence: CASSLLGLGDNEQFF.

The chain uses TRBV12-3 or TRBV12-4 and TRBJ1-6; D is unclear. Trimming took 7 bases from V and 7 from J, leaving 14 bases between them. The CDR3 sequence is 14 residues long. The CDR3 sequence: CASTTKGPNSPLHF. CDR3 nucleotides: TGTGCCAGCACCACCAAAGGGCCAAATTCACCCCTCCACTTT.

The chain combines TRBV25-1 with TRBJ2-5, with 9 bases that match TRBD1. The junction had 7 bases not matched to a gene; V was cut back by 6 bases and J by 5 bases. The germline gives CDR1 MGHDK, CDR2 SYGVNS. This CDR3 is built from 14 residues. The chain's CDR3 is CASRPRTGVETQYF. CDR3 DNA: TGTGCCAGCAGGCCCCGGACAGGGGTGGAGACCCAGTACTTC.

The chain carries TRBV20-1 and TRBJ2-1, with TRBD2 matching over 8 bases. Looked up from germline, CDR1 is DFQATT and CDR2 is SNEGSKA (reference sequence). With 8 bases clipped from V and 1 base from J, the junction kept 16 bases outside the gene matches. This CDR3 comprises 17 residues. The CDR3 here is CSPVGGAGGWSYNEQFF. DNA of the CDR3: TGCAGTCCGGTAGGGGGGGCGGGAGGTTGGTCCTACAATGAGCAGTTCTTC.

This clonotype was seen at least ten times. The chain carries TRBV2 and TRBJ2-1; 8 nucleotides agree with TRBD2. Germline CDR1 and CDR2: SNHLY and FYNNEI. V shed 11 bases, J shed 9 bases, and the junction held 15 bases outside the gene matches. The CDR3 totals 14 residues. The CDR3 nucleotides read TGTGCCCCTGGTGCCGGGAGGGCCGGGGGTGAGCAGTTCTTC. Encoded protein: CAPGAGRAGGEQFF.

The V gene is TRBV7-9, the J gene TRBJ2-1, with 8 bases fitting TRBD2. The CDR3 has 15 residues. V gave up 1 base and J gave up 10 bases; unmatched junction bases: 9. Looked up from germline, CDR1 is SEHNR and CDR2 is FQNEAQ (reference sequence). The CDR3, as DNA: TGTGCCAGCAGCTTAGATTCAACGGGAGGGCGCGAGCAGTTCTTC. Its translation: CASSLDSTGGREQFF.

Ten or more counts support this clonotype. V and J are TRBV5-5 and TRBJ2-1, with TRBD2 identical over 12 bases. In germline, CDR1 is SGHKS, CDR2 YYEKEE (reference sequence). V lost 6 bases, J lost 7 bases, and 5 bases stayed unmatched. The CDR3 is made up of 14 amino acids. The CDR3 region has the DNA TGTGCCAGCATCCTGACTAGCGGGAGAAATGAGCAGTTCTTC. It codes for CASILTSGRNEQFF.

The J gene is TRBJ2-1, the V gene TRBV20-1; D not certain. This CDR3 has 15 residues. From germline, CDR1 is DFQATT and CDR2 SNEGSKA (reference sequence). Trimming cost V 6 bases and J 5 bases, with 20 bases left between them. The CDR3: CSAIRSIQYNNEQFF. The CDR3 bases are TGCAGTGCAATACGGAGTATCCAATATAACAATGAGCAGTTCTTC.

The chain uses TRBV27 and TRBJ2-7, with D perhaps being TRBD1 or TRBD2 (5 bases each). Germline V lookup: CDR1 MNHEY, CDR2 SMNVEV (reference sequence). There are 16 residues in the CDR3. With 3 bases removed from V and 4 bases from J, the gap between germline ends came to 19 bases. CDR3 in amino acids: CASSFVTGAAVYEQYF. CDR3 bases: TGTGCCAGCAGTTTCGTCACCGGGGCGGCAGTATACGAGCAGTACTTC.

This clonotype was detected only a few times. This chain links TRBV10-3 with TRBJ2-4; TRBD1 is a possible D gene (6 bases). The assigned J gene may be wrong: the sequence end matches TRBJ2-7 better. Germline-derived CDR1 and CDR2 are ENHRY and SYGVKD. The CDR3 consists of 15 residues. CDR3 amino acids: CAISDSGHPGNEQYF. CDR3 bases: TGTGCCATCAGTGATTCGGGACACCCGGGGAACGAGCAGTACTTC.

The chain uses TRBV7-2 and TRBJ2-1; D remains ambiguous. V lost 0 bases to trimming and J lost 1 base, with 7 bases between them. From germline, CDR1 is SGHTA and CDR2 FQGNSA. The CDR3 spans 15 residues. CDR3: CASSLAFGSYNEQFF. The CDR3 region has the DNA TGTGCCAGCAGCTTAGCATTCGGTTCCTACAATGAGCAGTTCTTC.

The chain has TRBV7-2 and TRBJ2-7; 8 bases align to TRBD2. CDR3 length: 15 amino acids. V gave up 4 bases and J gave up 0 bases; unmatched junction bases: 5. Looked up from germline, CDR1 is SGHTA and CDR2 is FQGNSA. The CDR3 reads CASSSSGGHSYEQYF. Here the CDR3 DNA reads TGTGCCAGCAGCTCCAGCGGGGGCCACTCCTACGAGCAGTACTTC. Using reference TRBV7-2 and TRBJ2-7 for the parts outside the CDR3, the full variable domain is GAGVSQSPSNKVTEKGKDVELRCDPISGHTALYWYRQSLGQGLEFLIYFQGNSAPDKSGLPSDRFSAERTGGSVSTLTIQRTQQEDSAVYLCASSSSGGHSYEQYFGPGTRLTVT.

Remarks on this clonotype: It is unclear where the CDR3 begins or ends on the DNA, so no DNA is shown, and the CDR3 is as TCRdb lists it. The genes are TRBV7-2 and TRBJ2-3. The CDR3 length is 15 residues, termini included. Looked up from germline, CDR1 is SGHTA and CDR2 is FQGNSA. The CDR3 protein is CARSLFLLHSDTQYF.

As to this clonotype: A read error may be the cause here, since a much bigger clone is one base away. The chain is built from TRBV12-3 or TRBV12-4 and TRBJ1-6; 7 positions agree with TRBD1. Unmatched junction bases numbered 5, after V lost 5 bases and J lost 7 bases. The CDR3 has 14 residues. CDR3 region: CASSVGTDNSPLHF. DNA of the CDR3: TGTGCCAGCAGTGTAGGGACAGACAATTCACCCCTCCACTTT.

The chain couples TRBV28 to TRBJ2-4; D is ambiguous. Germline-derived CDR1 and CDR2 are MDHEN and SYDVKM. Deletions cut 5 bases from V and 0 bases from J, with 14 bases between. The CDR3 runs 16 residues. The CDR3 DNA sequence: TGTGCCAGCAGTCCCGACACTCACTTAGCCAAAAACATTCAGTACTTC. As protein: CASSPDTHLAKNIQYF.

The rearrangement uses TRBV29-1 and TRBJ1-1; D call uncertain. Germline lookup yields CDR1 SQVTM and CDR2 ANQGSEA. V was shortened by 7 bases and J by 1 base, with 13 bases between the two germline ends. This CDR3 is 13 amino acids long. In DNA form, the CDR3 reads TGCAGCGCCGAGTCCCAGCAGAACACTGAAGCTTTCTTT. Its translation is CSAESQQNTEAFF.

The V gene is TRBV29-1, the J gene TRBJ2-1; weak D call: TRBD2 (6 bases). Deletions cut 6 bases from V and 6 bases from J, with 12 bases between. Germline CDR1 reads SQVTM; CDR2 reads ANQGSEA. The CDR3 is 12 amino acids. CDR3 DNA: TGCAGCGTGAGGGGACTTCCCAATGAGCAGTTCTTC. Encoded protein: CSVRGLPNEQFF.

The V gene is TRBV12-3 or TRBV12-4, the J gene TRBJ2-5; unclear D gene. This CDR3 contains 13 residues. V lost 3 bases, J lost 1 base, and 6 bases lay in between. CDR3 in amino acids: CASSFFSQETQYF. The CDR3 DNA sequence: TGTGCCAGCAGTTTTTTCAGCCAAGAGACCCAGTACTTC.

The rearrangement joins TRBV7-2 to TRBJ2-7; TRBD1 agrees at 11 bases. CDR3 length: 13 residues. V shed 8 bases, J shed 3 bases, and the junction held 3 bases outside the gene matches. The germline gives CDR1 SGHTA, CDR2 FQGNSA. The CDR3 protein is CASGTGGFYEQYF. Here the CDR3 DNA reads TGTGCCAGCGGGACAGGGGGTTTCTACGAGCAGTACTTC.